The TCR beta chain under discussion was sequenced for a study of T cell clonality in common variable immunodeficiency. The CDR3 sequence is 16 residues long. Trimming cost V 3 bases and J 8 bases, with 20 bases left between them. Germline lookup yields CDR1 LNHDA and CDR2 SQIVND (reference sequence). This clone was counted at least ten times. The CDR3 is cut off 3 residues early in the read; its end comes from the germline J gene. Using immunoSEQ multiplex PCR, the repertoire was profiled, and TCRdb retains in-frame clones only, with some absent. The repertoire shows tens of thousands of clones, none seen only once; the top ten take 1.2% to 1.5%.

The chain has TRBV19 and TRBJ2-1; tentatively, D is TRBD1 (6 bases). This receptor was taken from a person aged 18-70 years in good health. The sequenced material came from peripheral blood mononuclear cells. The sequenced part of the CDR3 DNA is TGTGCCAGTAGTATGCTCAGGGGTCTAAGTAAGGATGAG. Amino acids: CASSMLRGLSKDE. The CDR3 in full is CASSMLRGLSKDEQFF.